This TCR beta chain was sequenced in a study of beta chain features in type 1 diabetes. Points from the study as a whole: When Type 1 diabetes patients were examined, their TCRB CDR3s proved moderately but significantly shorter in all four CD4+ subsets. Any HLA effect on TCRB rearrangement was left unresolved by small sub-analyses.

Each sorted fraction was over 95% pure. The ends were cut back, 3 bases at V and 7 bases at J, with 15 bases in the middle. The CDR3 has 13 amino acids. CDR1 and CDR2 from the germline V gene are SQVTM and ANQGSEA. The sequenced template was cDNA made from the entire isolated RNA. Using immunoSEQ multiplex PCR, the repertoire was profiled, and TCRdb retains in-frame clones only, with some absent. The table lists under 350,000 clones, roughly an eighth of them singletons. This clone has only a few counts. What it recognizes is unknown. The source is a man younger than 40 with type 1 diabetes. The V and J genes are TRBV29-1 and TRBJ2-5; maybe TRBD1 (6 bases). Sequencing was done on a sample of naive CD4+ T cells from blood. CDR3 in amino acids: CSVESQVQGTQYF. In nucleotides, the CDR3 is TGCAGCGTTGAGAGTCAGGTACAGGGGACCCAGTACTTC.